This TCR beta chain is from a study of cytomegalovirus exposure and HLA in healthy donors. The study ran its PCR with 60 Vbeta and 13 Jbeta primers. Clones were read by immunoSEQ multiplex PCR, and TCRdb kept only the in-frame ones, dropping some. Of 40,000 or so clones listed, 60% to 85% are singletons. As for this clone: The antigen is undetermined. Additional DNA sequences in this sample encode the identical CDR3.

Study-wide points: A few chains tied to CMV proved CMV antigen-specific in vitro. The study reported that TCR beta sequences accurately predicted HLA-A and HLA-B alleles in most subjects.

The source material was PBMCs. The sequence came from a man aged 25 to 45 in good health and CMV-seronegative.

The CDR3 DNA reads TGCGCCAGCAGCTTGCCGCTAGCAGCCTCCACAGATACGCAGTATTTT. It codes for CASSLPLAASTDTQYF. The V call is TRBV5-1, the J call TRBJ2-3; TRBD2 might be the D (5 bases). The V end lost 1 base, the J end lost 2 bases, and 14 bases lay between the germline ends. The CDR3 has 16 amino acids. The V gene's germline CDR1 is SGHRS and CDR2 YFSETQ.